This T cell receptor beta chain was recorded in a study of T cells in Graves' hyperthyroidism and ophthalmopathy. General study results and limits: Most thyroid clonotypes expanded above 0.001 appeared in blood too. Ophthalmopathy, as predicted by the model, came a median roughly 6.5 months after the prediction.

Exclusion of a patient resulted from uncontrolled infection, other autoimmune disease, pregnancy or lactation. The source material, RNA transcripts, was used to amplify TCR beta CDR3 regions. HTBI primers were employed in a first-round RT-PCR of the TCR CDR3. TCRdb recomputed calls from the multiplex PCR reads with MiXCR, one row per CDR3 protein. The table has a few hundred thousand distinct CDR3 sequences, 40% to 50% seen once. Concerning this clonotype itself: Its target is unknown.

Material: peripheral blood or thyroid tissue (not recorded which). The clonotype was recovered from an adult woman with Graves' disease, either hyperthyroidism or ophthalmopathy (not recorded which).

CDR3 residues: CSDGDRRNTEAFF. CDR3 DNA: TGCAGTGATGGGGACAGGCGGAACACTGAAGCTTTCTTT. The J gene is TRBJ1-1, the V gene TRBV29-1; 8 nucleotides match TRBD1. The germline V gene has CDR1 SQVTM and CDR2 ANQGSEA. The CDR3 sequence is 13 residues long.